This T cell receptor (beta chain) was observed in a study of shared clonotypes between healthy human individuals. This clone was seen just once. Only in-frame clones appear in the TCRdb table, and some are missing; sequencing was by immunoSEQ multiplex PCR. The data contain about 2 million clones, over 85% of them singletons. CD45RO-negative, CCR7-positively selected cells formed the naive CD8 fraction, excluding terminally differentiated effector memory CD45RA+ cells. Sequencing was carried out using naive CD8+ T cells sorted from blood. This clonotype was sampled from a man younger than 30 in good health.

For the CDR3, the DNA is TGTGCCAGCAGGCATGGGGGTACAGATACGCAGTATTTT. It specifies CASRHGGTDTQYF. This sequence joins TRBV5-6 and TRBJ2-3; either TRBD1 or TRBD2 may fit D (5 bases each). The CDR3 spans 13 residues. Germline loops: CDR1 SGHDT, CDR2 YYEEEE. V lost 5 bases, J lost 3 bases, and 10 bases lay in between. The full variable domain, with the rest looked up from reference TRBV5-6 and TRBJ2-3, is DAGVTQSPTHLIKTRGQQVTLRCSPKSGHDTVSWYQQALGQGPQFIFQYYEEEERQRGNFPDRFSGHQFPNYSSELNVNALLLGDSALYLCASRHGGTDTQYFGPGTRLTVL.